The present T cell receptor beta chain was sequenced within a study of beta chain features in type 1 diabetes. Overall study results and limits: Patients with Type 1 diabetes showed moderately but significantly shorter TCRB CDR3s in all four CD4+ subsets.

The entirety of the isolated RNA underwent reverse transcription, so expressed TCRB transcripts were sequenced. Measured with immunoSEQ multiplex PCR; TCRdb has only the in-frame clones, and not every one. Seen here are about 240,000 clones, approximately 14% observed once, and the top ten hold just under 0.02%. V gave up 8 bases and J gave up 11 bases, with 21 bases separating them. The CDR3 has 13 residues. In germline, CDR1 is SNHLY, CDR2 FYNNEI. Notes on this clone: Its antigen remains unknown.

Central memory, naive, regulatory and stem cell-like memory CD4+ cells were sorted by CD45RO/CCR7/CD25/CD127/CD95/CD27. Sequenced sample: naive CD4+ T cells from blood. The chain is built from TRBV2 and TRBJ1-1; possibly TRBD1 for D (6 bases). The TCR sequence derives from a man aged 25 to 40 with type 1 diabetes. The CDR3 DNA follows: TGTGCCAGCGCCGAATTCAAGGGGGTAGGGGCTTTCTTT. This translates into CASAEFKGVGAFF.